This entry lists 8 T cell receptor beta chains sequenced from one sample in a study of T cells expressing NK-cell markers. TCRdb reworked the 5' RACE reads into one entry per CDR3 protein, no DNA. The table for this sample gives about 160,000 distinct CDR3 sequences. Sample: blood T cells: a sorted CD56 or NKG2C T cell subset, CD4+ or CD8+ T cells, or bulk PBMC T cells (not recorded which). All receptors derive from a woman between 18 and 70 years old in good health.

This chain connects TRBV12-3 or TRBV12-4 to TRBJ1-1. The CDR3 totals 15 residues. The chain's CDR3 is CASSFRRRGNTEAFF.

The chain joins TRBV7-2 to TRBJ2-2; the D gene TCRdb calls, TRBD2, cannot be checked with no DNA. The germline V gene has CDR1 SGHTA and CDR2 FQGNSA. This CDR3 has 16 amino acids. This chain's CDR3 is CASTIGASGTGGELFF. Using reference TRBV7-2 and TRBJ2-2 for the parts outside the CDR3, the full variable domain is GAGVSQSPSNKVTEKGKDVELRCDPISGHTALYWYRQSLGQGLEFLIYFQGNSAPDKSGLPSDRFSAERTGGSVSTLTIQRTQQEDSAVYLCASTIGASGTGGELFFGEGSRLTVL.

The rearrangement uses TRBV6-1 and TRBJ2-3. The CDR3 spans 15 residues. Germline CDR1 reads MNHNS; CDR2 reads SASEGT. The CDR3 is CASTLDPWETDTQYF.

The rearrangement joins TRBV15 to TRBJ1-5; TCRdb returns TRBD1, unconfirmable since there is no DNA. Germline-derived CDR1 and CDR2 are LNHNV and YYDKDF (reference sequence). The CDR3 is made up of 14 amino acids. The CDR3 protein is CATSRGGQGQPQHF.

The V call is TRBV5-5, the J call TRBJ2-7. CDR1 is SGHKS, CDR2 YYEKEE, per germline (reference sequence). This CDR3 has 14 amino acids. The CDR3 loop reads CASSLRGQTYEQYF. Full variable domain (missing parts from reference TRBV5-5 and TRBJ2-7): DAGVTQSPTHLIKTRGQQVTLRCSPISGHKSVSWYQQVLGQGPQFIFQYYEKEERGRGNFPDRFSARQFPNYSSELNVNALLLGDSALYLCASSLRGQTYEQYFGPGTRLTVT.

This CDR3 reads CASSQDGAATWGDTQYF. V and J are TRBV4-1 and TRBJ2-3; the TCRdb call, TRBD1, lacks DNA for checking. The germline CDR1 and CDR2 sequences are MGHRA and YSYEKL. This CDR3 contains 17 residues.

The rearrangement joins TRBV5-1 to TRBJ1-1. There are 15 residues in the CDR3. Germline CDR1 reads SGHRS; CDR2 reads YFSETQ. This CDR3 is CASSREAGGQTEAFF.

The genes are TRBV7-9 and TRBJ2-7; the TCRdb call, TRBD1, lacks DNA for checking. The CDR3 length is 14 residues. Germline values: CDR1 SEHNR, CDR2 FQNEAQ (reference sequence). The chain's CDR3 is CASSFPGQTYEQYF.